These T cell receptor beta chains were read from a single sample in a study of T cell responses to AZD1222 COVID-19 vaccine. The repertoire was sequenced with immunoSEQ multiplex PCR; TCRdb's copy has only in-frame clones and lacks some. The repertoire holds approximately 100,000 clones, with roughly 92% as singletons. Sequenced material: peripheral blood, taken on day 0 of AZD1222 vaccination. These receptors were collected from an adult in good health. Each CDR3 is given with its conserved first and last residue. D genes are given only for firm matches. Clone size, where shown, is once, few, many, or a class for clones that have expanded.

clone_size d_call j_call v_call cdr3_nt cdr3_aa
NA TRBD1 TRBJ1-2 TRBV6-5 TGTGCCAGCAAAGAGAGGGGACAGCCCTGGGATGGCTACACCTTC CASKERGQPWDGYTF
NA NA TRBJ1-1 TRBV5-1 TGCGCCAGCAGCTTGACGGAAGGAGGAACTGAAGCTTTCTTT CASSLTEGGTEAFF
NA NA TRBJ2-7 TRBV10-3 TGTGCCATCAGTGAAGGGTCCAGGAGCTACGAGCAGTACTTC CAISEGSRSYEQYF
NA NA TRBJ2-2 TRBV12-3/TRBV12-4 TGTGCCAGCACCCGAAGCGGGGAGCTGTTTTTT CASTRSGELFF
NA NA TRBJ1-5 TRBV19 TGTGCCAGTAGTCAGGGCTCGGTCCCCTCGGGCAATCAGCCCCAGCATTTT CASSQGSVPSGNQPQHF
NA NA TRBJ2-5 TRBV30 TGTGCCTGGAGCGGGATTGAGGGACCAGGGGCCCGGGGGACCCAGTACTTC CAWSGIEGPGARGTQYF
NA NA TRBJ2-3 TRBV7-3 TGTGCCAGCAGCCCCGTGGGTAGCACAGATACGCAGTATTTT CASSPVGSTDTQYF
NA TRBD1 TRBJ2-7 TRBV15 TGTGCCACCAGCAGAGACTATGGGGTGGGGACAGGGGATAACGAGCAGTACTTC CATSRDYGVGTGDNEQYF
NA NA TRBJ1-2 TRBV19 TGTGCCAGTAAGACCGGGGGAGAGGGCTACACCTTC CASKTGGEGYTF
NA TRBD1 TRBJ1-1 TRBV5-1 TGCGCCAGCAGCTGGGACAGTCAAGGAGTCACTGAAGCTTTCTTT CASSWDSQGVTEAFF
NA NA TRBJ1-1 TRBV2 TGTGCCAGCAGTGCAAAGGAGGTCGCGGGCACTGAAGCTTTCTTT CASSAKEVAGTEAFF
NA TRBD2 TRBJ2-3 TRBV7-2 TGTGCCAGCAGCCCTTCTTCACCGACTAGCGGGGGGGTGGCAGATACGCAGTATTTT CASSPSSPTSGGVADTQYF
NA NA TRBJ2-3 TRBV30 TGTGCCTGGAGGACGGGACTTAGTGGGCCAGATACGCAGTATTTT CAWRTGLSGPDTQYF
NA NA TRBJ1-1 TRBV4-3 TGCGCCAGCAGCCAAGGATACGACAGGCTACTCGAAGCTTTCTTT CASSQGYDRLLEAFF
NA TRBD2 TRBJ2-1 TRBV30 TGTGCCTGGAGTGCCGGACTAGCCGGTGAGCAGTTCTTC CAWSAGLAGEQFF
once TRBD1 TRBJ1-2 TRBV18 TGTGCCAGCTCACCGAACCCAACAGGGGGCTATGGCTACACCTTC CASSPNPTGGYGYTF
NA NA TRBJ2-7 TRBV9 TGTGCCAGCAGCGCCCTCGTGGCAGGGTATTTTTCCGAGCAGTACTTC CASSALVAGYFSEQYF
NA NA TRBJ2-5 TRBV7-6 TGTGCCAGCACCCAGGGGTGGGACCTTCGGGAGACCCAGTACTTC CASTQGWDLRETQYF
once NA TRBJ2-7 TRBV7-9 TGTGCCAGCAGCGGGGGGACAGTATCCTACGAGCAGTACTTC CASSGGTVSYEQYF
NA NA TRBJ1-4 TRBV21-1 TGTGCCAGCAGCAGGGTTTTCTTTGAAAAACTGTTTTTT CASSRVFFEKLFF
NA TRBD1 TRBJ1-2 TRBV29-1 TGCAGCGCCGGACAGGGCCTTTCTACCGGCTACACCTTC CSAGQGLSTGYTF
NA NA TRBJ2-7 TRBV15 TGTGCCACCAGCTCAACCGGCGGGATCGGTTCCGAGCAGTACTTC CATSSTGGIGSEQYF
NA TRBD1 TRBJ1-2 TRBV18 TGTGCCAGCTCACCAGGGACAGGAACATTCTATGGCTACACCTTC CASSPGTGTFYGYTF
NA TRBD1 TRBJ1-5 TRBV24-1 TGTGCCACCAGTGATTCAGGACAGGGGGAGGCTCAGCCCCAGCATTTT CATSDSGQGEAQPQHF
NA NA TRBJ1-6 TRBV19 TGTGCCAGTAGTATGTCGGGGAGCGATAATTCACCCCTCCACTTT CASSMSGSDNSPLHF
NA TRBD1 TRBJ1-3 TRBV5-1 TGCGCCAGCAGCGGGGGGACAGGGGCTTCCTCTGGAAACACCATATATTTT CASSGGTGASSGNTIYF
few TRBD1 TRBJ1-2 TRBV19 TGTGCCAGTAGTGGACAGGGGGCACGACGAGGCTACACCTTC CASSGQGARRGYTF
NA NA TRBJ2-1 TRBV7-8 TGTGCCAGCAGCTTAATCCCAAGGGGGGCCTCATACAATGAGCAGTTCTTC CASSLIPRGASYNEQFF
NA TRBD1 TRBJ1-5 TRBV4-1 TGCGCCAGCAGCCAATGGGAGGGGGCCAGCAATCAGCCCCAGCATTTT CASSQWEGASNQPQHF
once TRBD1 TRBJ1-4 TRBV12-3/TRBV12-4 TGTGCCAGCAGCCGACAGGGGGCCCAAAAACTGTTTTTT CASSRQGAQKLFF
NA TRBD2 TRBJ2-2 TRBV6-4 TGTGCCAGCAGTGCACTAGCGACCGGGGAGCTGTTTTTT CASSALATGELFF
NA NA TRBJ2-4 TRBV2 TGTGCCAGGCAGGAATCACTAGCCAAAAACATTCAGTACTTC CARQESLAKNIQYF
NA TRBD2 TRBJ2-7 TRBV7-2 TGTGCCAGCAGCCCGTCGGTTGGTAGCGGGGTTGGCTACGAGCAGTACTTC CASSPSVGSGVGYEQYF
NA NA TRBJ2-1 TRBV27 TGTGCCAGCAGTTTATCGGTGGGCGGGCTAAAAGATGAGCAGTTCTTC CASSLSVGGLKDEQFF
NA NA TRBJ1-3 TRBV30 TGTGCCTGGATCCGGGCTGGATTCTCTGGAAACACCATATATTTT CAWIRAGFSGNTIYF
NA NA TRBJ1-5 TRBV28 TGTGCCAGCGGGGATCAGCCCCAGCATTTT CASGDQPQHF
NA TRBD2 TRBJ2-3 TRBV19 TGTGCCAGTAGTGACCATAGCGGGGGAATACCAGATACGCAGTATTTT CASSDHSGGIPDTQYF
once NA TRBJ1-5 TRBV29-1 TGCAGCGTTGTATGGGGGAATCAGCCCCAGCATTTT CSVVWGNQPQHF
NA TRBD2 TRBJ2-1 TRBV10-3 TGTGCCATCAGTGAGTTACTAGCGGGGACCTCCTACAATGAGCAGTTCTTC CAISELLAGTSYNEQFF
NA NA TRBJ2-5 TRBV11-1 TGTGCCAGCAGCTCGCTAACAGGGGCGGGGCACGAGACCCAGTACTTC CASSSLTGAGHETQYF
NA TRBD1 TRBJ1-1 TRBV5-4 TGTGCCAGCAGCCAGGGGGGGGAACGGAACACTGAAGCTTTCTTT CASSQGGERNTEAFF
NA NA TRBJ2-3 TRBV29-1 TGCAGCGCCACCAGGGCTCCAGATACGCAGTATTTT CSATRAPDTQYF
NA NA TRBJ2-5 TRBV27 TGTGCCAGCAGAGGGGGGCAGGGCTGGACCCAGTACTTC CASRGGQGWTQYF
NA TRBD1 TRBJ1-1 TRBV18 TGTGCCAGCTCACCACAGGGGGCAAGGAACACTGAAGCTTTCTTT CASSPQGARNTEAFF
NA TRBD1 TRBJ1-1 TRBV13 TGTGCCAGCAGTCCCGGACAGGGGTACACTGAAGCTTTCTTT CASSPGQGYTEAFF
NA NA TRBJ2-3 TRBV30 TGTGCCTGGAAAACGGCCACAGATACGCAGTATTTT CAWKTATDTQYF